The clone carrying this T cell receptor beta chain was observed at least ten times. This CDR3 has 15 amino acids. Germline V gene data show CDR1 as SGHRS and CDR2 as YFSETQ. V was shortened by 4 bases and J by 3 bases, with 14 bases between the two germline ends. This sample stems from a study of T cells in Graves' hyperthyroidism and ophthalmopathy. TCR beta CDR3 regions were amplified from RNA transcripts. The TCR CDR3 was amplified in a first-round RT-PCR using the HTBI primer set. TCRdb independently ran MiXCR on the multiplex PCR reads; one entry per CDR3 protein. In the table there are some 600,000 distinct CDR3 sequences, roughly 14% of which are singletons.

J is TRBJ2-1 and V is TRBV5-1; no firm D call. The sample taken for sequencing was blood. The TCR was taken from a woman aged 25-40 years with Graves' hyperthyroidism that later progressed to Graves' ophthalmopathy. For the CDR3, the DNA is TGCGCCAGCAGCCCCACACCTCCGAGCTACAATGAGCAGTTCTTC. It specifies CASSPTPPSYNEQFF.